Sequencing of this TCR beta chain was carried out in a study of T cell clonality in common variable immunodeficiency. This clone was recorded at least ten times. With the read ending 3 residues before the CDR3 end, the germline J gene is used to fill in that end. Libraries were prepared by immunoSEQ multiplex PCR; TCRdb keeps only in-frame clonotypes and omits some of them. The specimen has approximately 50,000 clones, none found just once. Germline V gene data show CDR1 as DFQATT and CDR2 as SNEGSKA (reference sequence). This CDR3 region has 14 residues. The V end was cut by 7 bases, the J end by 6 bases, with 22 bases between.

The sequencing input was peripheral blood mononuclear cells. The chain recombines TRBV20-1 with TRBJ2-7; maybe TRBD1 (5 bases). The clonotype was recovered from a person aged 18 to 70 in good health. CDR3 region: CSVTDSPTGTEQYF. The CDR3 bases that were read are TGCAGTGTTACCGATTCCCCTACAGGAACCGAG.